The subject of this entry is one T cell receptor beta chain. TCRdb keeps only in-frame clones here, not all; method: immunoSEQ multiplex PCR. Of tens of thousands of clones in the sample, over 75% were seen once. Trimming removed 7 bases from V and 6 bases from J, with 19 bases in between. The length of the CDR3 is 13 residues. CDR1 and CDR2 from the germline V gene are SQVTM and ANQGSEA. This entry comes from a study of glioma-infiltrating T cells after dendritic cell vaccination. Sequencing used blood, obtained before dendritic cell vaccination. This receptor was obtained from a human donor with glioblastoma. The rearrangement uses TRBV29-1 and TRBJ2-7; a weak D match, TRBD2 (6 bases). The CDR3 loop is CSAAGLLRSEQYF. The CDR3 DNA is TGCAGCGCTGCGGGACTGTTAAGAAGCGAGCAGTACTTC.